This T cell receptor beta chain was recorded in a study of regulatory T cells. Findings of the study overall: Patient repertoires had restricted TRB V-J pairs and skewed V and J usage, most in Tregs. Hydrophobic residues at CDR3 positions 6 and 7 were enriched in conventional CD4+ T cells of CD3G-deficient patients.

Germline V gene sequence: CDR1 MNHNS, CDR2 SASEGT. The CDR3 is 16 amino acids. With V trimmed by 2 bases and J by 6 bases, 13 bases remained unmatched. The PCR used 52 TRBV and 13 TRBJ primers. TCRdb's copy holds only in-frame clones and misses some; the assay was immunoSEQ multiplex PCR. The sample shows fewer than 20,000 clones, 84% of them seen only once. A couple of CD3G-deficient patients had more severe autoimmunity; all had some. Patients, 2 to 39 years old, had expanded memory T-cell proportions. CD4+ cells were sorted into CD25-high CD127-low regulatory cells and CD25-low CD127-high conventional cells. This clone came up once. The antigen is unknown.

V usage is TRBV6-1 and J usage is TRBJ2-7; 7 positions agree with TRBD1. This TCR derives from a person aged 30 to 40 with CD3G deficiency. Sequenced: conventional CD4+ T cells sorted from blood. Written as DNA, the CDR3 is TGTGCCAGCAGTGAAAGAAGCAGGGGGTTTTGGAGCGAGCAGTACTTC. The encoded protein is CASSERSRGFWSEQYF.